The rows below give T cell receptor beta chains drawn from one sample of a study of shared clonotypes between healthy human individuals. Here immunoSEQ multiplex PCR was the method, and the copy in TCRdb shows in-frame clones only, minus some. The repertoire has 2 million to 2.5 million clones, nearly 97% of them found once; the top ten carry roughly 0.13%. Sample: naive CD4+ T cells sorted from blood. The receptors were gathered from a man aged 18 to 29 in good health. The CDR3 runs from the conserved cysteine through the conserved F or W. The D gene is left open where the match is weak. Where a row states a size, it is once, few, many or the class of an expanded clone; other rows omit it.

.,TRBJ1-6,TRBD1,15,TRBV19,TGTGCCAGTAGTCCCGACAGGGGGCCTAATTCACCCCTCCACTTT,CASSPDRGPNSPLHF
.,TRBJ2-1,.,17,TRBV7-2,TGTGCCAGCAGCTTATTTTGGGGGCGGAGAACCTACAATGAGCAGTTCTTC,CASSLFWGRRTYNEQFF
.,TRBJ2-3,TRBD2,20,TRBV4-1,TGCGCCAGCAGCCAAGATCAGGGGCTAGCGGGGGGCGGAAGCACAGATACGCAGTATTTT,CASSQDQGLAGGGSTDTQYF
.,TRBJ2-1,.,15,TRBV7-2,TGTGCCAGCAGCTCAGGTTGGCAGAAGTACAATGAGCAGTTCTTC,CASSSGWQKYNEQFF
once,TRBJ2-3,.,15,TRBV4-3,TGCGCCAGCAGCCAAGATAAAGGGGTAGGAGATACGCAGTATTTT,CASSQDKGVGDTQYF
.,TRBJ1-2,TRBD1,15,TRBV11-2,TGTGCCAGCAGCCCTACCGGGACAGCCTACTATGGCTACACCTTC,CASSPTGTAYYGYTF
.,TRBJ2-2,TRBD2,16,TRBV7-2,TGTGCCAGCAGCCCCGGACTAGCGGGAGGGACCGGGGAGCTGTTTTTT,CASSPGLAGGTGELFF
.,TRBJ2-3,.,15,TRBV7-2,TGTGCCAGCAGCTTAAGCGCCCTTACTACAGATACGCAGTATTTT,CASSLSALTTDTQYF
.,TRBJ1-1,.,12,TRBV18,TGTGCCAGCTCACCCGAGGGGGGAACAATCTCCTTT,CASSPEGGTISF
.,TRBJ2-7,TRBD1,13,TRBV29-1,TGCAGCGTCGGGCGGGACAGGGATGGGGAGCAGTACTTC,CSVGRDRDGEQYF
.,TRBJ1-2,TRBD1,15,TRBV14,TGTGCCAGCAGCCCATCCGGGACAGGGCTCTATGGCTACACCTTC,CASSPSGTGLYGYTF
once,TRBJ2-5,.,13,TRBV5-4,TGTGCCAGCAGCGGGGGGCCACAAGAGACCCAGTACTTC,CASSGGPQETQYF
.,TRBJ1-1,.,13,TRBV6-6,TGTGCCAGCAGCCAAGGAATTGGGATTGAAGCTTTCTTT,CASSQGIGIEAFF
.,TRBJ2-3,.,13,TRBV7-2,TGTGCCAGCAGCTTAGCGGTGACAGATACGCAGTATTTT,CASSLAVTDTQYF
.,TRBJ1-1,.,13,TRBV9,TGTGCCAGCAGTCTGGACCTTAACACTGAAGCTTTCTTT,CASSLDLNTEAFF
.,TRBJ1-6,.,13,TRBV18,TGTGCCAGCTCACCAGGAGGGAAATCACCCCTCCACTTT,CASSPGGKSPLHF
.,TRBJ1-4,TRBD1,17,TRBV25-1,TGTGCCAGCAGTGAAGATTTCTCCGGGACAGGGTATGAAAAACTGTTTTTT,CASSEDFSGTGYEKLFF
.,TRBJ2-7,.,14,TRBV6-1,TGTGCCAGCAGTGAAGATGGGCCGACGAGGGAGCAGTACTTC,CASSEDGPTREQYF
.,TRBJ1-6,TRBD1,18,TRBV5-6,TGTGCCAGCGGGAGATTTTCGACAGGGAGCTCCTATAATTCACCCCTCCACTTT,CASGRFSTGSSYNSPLHF
few,TRBJ1-2,TRBD1,14,TRBV5-1,TGCGCCAGCAGCTACGGACAGGGTAGCTATGGCTACACCTTC,CASSYGQGSYGYTF
.,TRBJ2-1,.,14,TRBV5-1,TGCGCCAGCAGCCCCCGGAGGGGGGACAATGAGCAGTTCTTC,CASSPRRGDNEQFF
.,TRBJ2-1,.,16,TRBV7-8,TGTGCCAGCAGCTTAGGCCCGGGACGGATGTCCAATGAGCAGTTCTTC,CASSLGPGRMSNEQFF
.,TRBJ2-3,TRBD1,15,TRBV18,TGTGCCAGCTCACCCGGACAGGGGAACACAGATACGCAGTATTTT,CASSPGQGNTDTQYF
.,TRBJ2-7,TRBD1,17,TRBV4-1,TGCGCCAGCAGCCACGGCACCCCTGGACAGGGGATCTACGAGCAGTACTTC,CASSHGTPGQGIYEQYF